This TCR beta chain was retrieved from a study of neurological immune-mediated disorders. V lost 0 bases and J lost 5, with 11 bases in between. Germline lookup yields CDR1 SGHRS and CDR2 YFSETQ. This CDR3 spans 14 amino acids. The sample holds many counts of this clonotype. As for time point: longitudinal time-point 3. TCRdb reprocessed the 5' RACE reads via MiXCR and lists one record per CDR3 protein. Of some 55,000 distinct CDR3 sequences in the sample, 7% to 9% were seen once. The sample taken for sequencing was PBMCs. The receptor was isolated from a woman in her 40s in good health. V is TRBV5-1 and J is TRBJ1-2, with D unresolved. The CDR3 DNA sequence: TGCGCCAGCAGCTTGGCCTCCGCGGGGTATGGCTACACCTTC. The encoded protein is CASSLASAGYGYTF.